Each of the 21 T cell receptor beta chains below was sequenced from the same sample in a study of blood T cell repertoires in COVID-19 (TCRdb year 2020). The library came from the immunoSEQ multiplex PCR assay. Sourced from immuneACCESS, this table was stored by TCRdb with only in-frame sequences that have V and J called. A share of the clones is absent; for the studies checked, an unresolved V gene accounts for under half, and the remainder has no known explanation. The sample data list 95,000 to 150,000 clones, and around 77% of these were observed just once. Together, the top ten hold approximately 7.9% of the sample. The sequencing sample was made of peripheral blood. These receptor sequences come from a human donor in a cohort sampled during active COVID-19.

The chain couples TRBV29-1 to TRBJ2-7, with 11 positions matching TRBD2. The trim removed 3 bases at V and 7 bases at J, leaving 5 bases unmatched. Germline V lookup: CDR1 SQVTM, CDR2 ANQGSEA. CDR3 length: 13 residues. As DNA, the CDR3 is TGCAGCGTTGAGGGGACTAGCGGCGGGGAGCAGTACTTC. The encoded protein is CSVEGTSGGEQYF.

This clone has only a few counts. The CDR3 DNA sequence: TGTGCCAGCACCCCGGACAGGAGTAATTCACCCCTCCACTTT. It translates to CASTPDRSNSPLHF. This rearrangement joins TRBV6-2 or TRBV6-3 to TRBJ1-6; 7 positions agree with TRBD1. From germline, CDR1 is MNHEY and CDR2 SVGEGT. With V trimmed by 7 bases and J by 6 bases, 6 bases remained unmatched. The CDR3 consists of 14 residues.

In its sample, this clone was seen a few times. The V and J genes are TRBV27 and TRBJ1-2, with D possibly matching TRBD1 (5 bases). This CDR3 contains 15 residues. The V end lost 8 bases, the J end lost 5 bases, and 21 bases lay between the germline ends. Germline CDR1 MNHEY, CDR2 SMNVEV (reference sequence). DNA of the CDR3: TGTGCCAGCCGCAGACCCTCCGGGACTCGATATGGCTACACCTTC. The encoded protein is CASRRPSGTRYGYTF.

V is TRBV7-9 and J is TRBJ1-1, with D possibly being TRBD1 (6 bases). With 1 base removed from V and 2 bases from J, the gap between germline ends came to 14 bases. Germline V gene data show CDR1 as SEHNR and CDR2 as FQNEAQ (reference sequence). The CDR3 runs 16 residues. The CDR3 is CASSLGAQGSNTEAFF. In nucleotides, the CDR3 is TGTGCCAGCAGCTTAGGCGCACAGGGCTCCAACACTGAAGCTTTCTTT. The full variable domain, completed using reference TRBV7-9 and TRBJ1-1, is DTGVSQNPRHKITKRGQNVTFRCDPISEHNRLYWYRQTLGQGPEFLTYFQNEAQLEKSRLLSDRFSAERPKGSFSTLEIQRTEQGDSAMYLCASSLGAQGSNTEAFFGQGTRLTVV.

This chain connects TRBV13 to TRBJ2-2, with D possibly matching TRBD1 (6 bases). CDR1 and CDR2 from the germline V gene are PRHDT and FYEKMQ (reference sequence). Trimming shortened V by 6 bases and J by 6 bases, and 14 bases separated the two germline ends. The CDR3 has 14 amino acids. Here the CDR3 reads CASRTGQEAGELFF. In DNA form, the CDR3 reads TGTGCCAGCAGAACAGGGCAAGAGGCCGGGGAGCTGTTTTTT.

The J gene is TRBJ1-2, the V gene TRBV28; D might be TRBD1 (5 bases). CDR1 MDHEN and CDR2 SYDVKM come from the germline V gene. CDR3 length: 16 residues. V gave up 2 bases and J gave up 4 bases, with 17 bases separating them. CDR3 sequence (DNA): TGTGCCAGCAGTTTACTGTCTGGCAGGGTAAGCTATGGCTACACCTTC. Protein product: CASSLLSGRVSYGYTF.

The chain recombines TRBV5-6 with TRBJ2-1, with 7 bases identical to TRBD2. CDR3 length: 13 amino acids. Germline values: CDR1 SGHDT, CDR2 YYEEEE. Losses at the gene ends were 4 bases for V and 8 bases for J; bases not matched to a gene: 6. The CDR3 nucleotides read TGTGCCAGCAGCCAATGGGCGGGGGATGAGCAGTTCTTC. Translated: CASSQWAGDEQFF.

This clone was seen only a few times. The V call is TRBV10-3, the J call TRBJ2-6; tentatively, D is TRBD1 (6 bases). V was trimmed by 11 bases and J by 2 bases, leaving 19 bases between them. Germline loops: CDR1 ENHRY, CDR2 SYGVKD. This CDR3 has 16 amino acids. In DNA form, the CDR3 reads TGTGCCGCCCAACCAGGGAACAGGGCTGGGGCCAACGTCCTGACTTTC. Protein sequence: CAAQPGNRAGANVLTF.

V gene TRBV19 combines with J gene TRBJ2-7; maybe TRBD2 (5 bases). V lost 6 bases and J lost 4, with 16 bases in between. The CDR3 loop spans 14 amino acids. Germline V lookup: CDR1 LNHDA, CDR2 SQIVND (reference sequence). The CDR3, as DNA: TGTGCCAGTAGACTCAATAGCGCGGGTTACGAGCAGTACTTC. Translating gives CASRLNSAGYEQYF. Drawing the rest from reference TRBV19 and TRBJ2-7, the complete variable domain is DGGITQSPKYLFRKEGQNVTLSCEQNLNHDAMYWYRQDPGQGLRLIYYSQIVNDFQKGDIAEGYSVSREKKESFPLTVTSAQKNPTAFYLCASRLNSAGYEQYFGPGTRLTVT.

The chain carries TRBV5-1 and TRBJ2-7, with 7 positions matching TRBD1. Germline values: CDR1 SGHRS, CDR2 YFSETQ. Trimming at V came to 4 bases and at J to 3 bases, leaving 4 bases not matched to a gene. This CDR3 contains 13 residues. CDR3: CASSQGTDYEQYF. CDR3 bases: TGCGCCAGCAGCCAAGGGACAGACTACGAGCAGTACTTC.

The rearrangement joins TRBV11-2 to TRBJ1-6; D unresolved. The V gene's germline CDR1 is SGHAT and CDR2 FQNNGV. This CDR3 contains 16 residues. Trimming pared 5 bases from V and 4 bases from J, leaving 15 bases between. The CDR3 nucleotides are TGTGCCAGCAGCCCAGAGGGAGGCCTTTATAATTCACCCCTCCACTTT. It specifies CASSPEGGLYNSPLHF.

The chain joins TRBV9 to TRBJ1-3; D is perhaps TRBD1 (5 bases). CDR3 size: 14 residues. Germline CDR1 SGDLS, CDR2 YYNGEE. Trimming took 0 bases from V and 4 from J, leaving 8 bases between them. The CDR3 sequence is CASSVGTGGNTIYF. In DNA form, the CDR3 reads TGTGCCAGCAGCGTAGGAACAGGCGGAAACACCATATATTTT.

This clone was observed once. The rearrangement joins TRBV4-1 to TRBJ2-7; D is possibly TRBD1 (5 bases). This CDR3 contains 13 residues. V gave up 3 bases and J gave up 0 bases, with 6 bases separating them. Looked up from germline, CDR1 is MGHRA and CDR2 is YSYEKL. CDR3 loop: CASSQGHSYEQYF. In DNA form, the CDR3 reads TGCGCCAGCAGCCAGGGGCACTCCTACGAGCAGTACTTC.

The chain couples TRBV19 to TRBJ1-6; 9 positions agree with TRBD1. The CDR3 is 17 residues long. The trim removed 3 bases at V and 8 bases at J, leaving 11 bases unmatched. Germline assignment: CDR1 LNHDA and CDR2 SQIVND (reference sequence). CDR3 residues: CASSIGDRDRDYSPLHF. As DNA, the CDR3 is TGTGCCAGTAGTATCGGTGACCGGGACAGGGACTATTCACCCCTCCACTTT.

This sequence joins TRBV18 and TRBJ2-5; 16 bases fit TRBD2. Germline V gene lookup returns CDR1 KGHSH and CDR2 LQKENI. The CDR3 runs 17 residues. With V trimmed by 3 bases and J by 5 bases, 6 bases remained unmatched. The chain's CDR3 is CASSPGTSGRAGETQYF. In DNA form, the CDR3 reads TGTGCCAGCTCACCTGGGACTAGCGGGAGGGCCGGGGAGACCCAGTACTTC.

The chain combines TRBV4-1 with TRBJ1-2, with D perhaps TRBD1 (5 bases). Trimming left V 0 bases short and J 4 bases short, with 6 bases between. CDR1 and CDR2 (germline): MGHRA, YSYEKL. This CDR3 region has 13 residues. In nucleotides, the CDR3 is TGCGCCAGCAGCCAAGACAGGGCCTATGGCTACACCTTC. Encoded protein: CASSQDRAYGYTF.

The V call is TRBV28, the J call TRBJ2-7; 15 bases line up with TRBD2. The CDR3 length is 15 residues. The J segment lost 3 bases and the V segment lost 7 bases, leaving 4 bases of the junction unmatched. Germline values: CDR1 MDHEN, CDR2 SYDVKM. The CDR3 region has the DNA TGTGCCAGCACCGGACTAGCGGGAGGGTACTACGAGCAGTACTTC. This codes for CASTGLAGGYYEQYF.

In its sample, this clone was seen a few times. The V call is TRBV5-1, the J call TRBJ2-7, with 9 bases aligning to TRBD1. Germline assignment: CDR1 SGHRS and CDR2 YFSETQ. Trimming cost V 5 bases and J 7 bases; bases outside gene matches: 13. CDR3 length equals 15 residues. This chain's CDR3 is CASSSGTGTLGEQYF. CDR3 coding DNA: TGCGCCAGCAGTTCCGGGACAGGGACCCTTGGGGAGCAGTACTTC.

CDR3 DNA: TGTGCCAGCAGTCCGGACAGGGGATCCTACAATGAGCAGTTCTTC. This codes for CASSPDRGSYNEQFF. The V and J genes are TRBV7-8 and TRBJ2-1; 9 nucleotides align to TRBD1. This CDR3 has 15 residues. Germline lookup yields CDR1 SGHVS and CDR2 FQNEAQ. After removal of 6 bases from V and 1 base from J, the junction contained 4 bases not matched to a gene.

This clone was found a few times. V usage is TRBV7-2 and J usage is TRBJ2-3, with TRBD2 identical over 7 bases. The CDR3 is 15 residues long. Per the germline V gene, CDR1 is SGHTA and CDR2 is FQGNSA. V dropped 6 bases and J dropped 5; count of bases not matched to a gene: 11. CDR3 nucleotides: TGTGCCAGCAGGAAGAGCGGGGCCGTTGGAGATACGCAGTATTTT. It codes for CASRKSGAVGDTQYF.

V and J are TRBV18 and TRBJ1-1; TRBD1 matches at 9 bases. This CDR3 is 15 amino acids long. V shed 2 bases, J shed 4 bases, and the junction held 5 bases outside the gene matches. Germline lookup yields CDR1 KGHSH and CDR2 LQKENI. Here the CDR3 DNA reads TGTGCCAGCTCACCAGGACAGGGGACGGTCACTGAAGCTTTCTTT. Its translation is CASSPGQGTVTEAFF.